The 21 T cell receptor beta chains below all came from one sample that was sequenced in a study of PD-1 blockade in classical Hodgkin lymphoma. Exposure to brentuximab vedotin varied, and each patient had relapsed following autologous stem cell transplantation. Some clones are missing from TCRdb's copy, which holds only in-frame ones; the method was immunoSEQ multiplex PCR. The sample lists about 25,000 clones; roughly three quarters were seen once. The sample consisted of peripheral blood mononuclear cells (PBMCs), taken at baseline. The receptor set was obtained from a human donor with classical Hodgkin lymphoma.

V is TRBV7-9 and J is TRBJ2-5; perhaps TRBD2 as D (5 bases). Trimming took off 5 bases at V and 5 bases at J, with 12 bases between the two ends. CDR1 is SEHNR and CDR2 is FQNEAQ in the germline V gene (reference sequence). The length of the CDR3 is 13 residues. The CDR3 bases are TGTGCCAGCAGCCTTAATTGGGAGGAGACCCAGTACTTC. Translation: CASSLNWEETQYF.

The chain's CDR3 is CASSFPTASYEQYF. DNA for the CDR3: TGTGCCAGCAGCTTCCCGACCGCCTCCTACGAGCAGTACTTC. This chain joins TRBV5-6 and TRBJ2-7; no clear D. Germline V gene sequence: CDR1 SGHDT, CDR2 YYEEEE. The CDR3 consists of 14 residues. V lost 2 bases and J 0 bases, leaving 9 bases between the germline ends.

This clone is medium-sized (0.01 to 0.1%) in the sample. The rearrangement links TRBV7-9 to TRBJ1-6, with 11 bases matching TRBD1. This CDR3 has 15 amino acids. V trimming: 0 bases; J trimming: 10 bases; junction bases outside the gene matches: 2. Germline V lookup: CDR1 SEHNR, CDR2 FQNEAQ (reference sequence). CDR3 DNA sequence: TGTGCCAGCAGCTTAGCGGGGACAGGGGGGTCACCCCTCCACTTT. Translated: CASSLAGTGGSPLHF.

The chain combines TRBV7-3 with TRBJ2-7; 7 bases align to TRBD2. This CDR3 contains 15 residues. Losses at the gene ends were 2 bases for V and 0 bases for J; bases not matched to a gene: 4. CDR1 is SGHTA, CDR2 FQGTGA, per germline. CDR3 residues: CASSLGRGSSYEQYF. In DNA form, the CDR3 reads TGTGCCAGCAGCTTAGGGAGGGGAAGCTCCTACGAGCAGTACTTC.

Only a few counts were recorded for this clone. The V call is TRBV2, the J call TRBJ1-1; D is ambiguous. CDR1 and CDR2 from the germline V gene are SNHLY and FYNNEI. CDR3 length: 13 residues. Trimming took off 7 bases at V and 1 base at J, with 10 bases between the two ends. The CDR3 DNA sequence: TGTGCCAGCACCGGATCGAGGAACACTGAAGCTTTCTTT. Residues: CASTGSRNTEAFF.

This clone is categorized as medium-sized. The chain joins TRBV6-5 to TRBJ1-1, with a tentative D call TRBD1 (6 bases). The germline V gene encodes CDR1 MNHEY and CDR2 SVGAGI. The CDR3 sequence is 15 residues long. Trimming removed 5 bases at V and 5 bases at J, with 18 bases between. The CDR3 region is CASSISKTGRTEAFF. CDR3 coding DNA: TGTGCCAGCAGTATTAGTAAAACAGGGAGGACTGAAGCTTTCTTT.

The sample holds one count of this clone. This chain links TRBV27 with TRBJ2-7; 13 nucleotides line up with TRBD2. Germline CDR1 is MNHEY and CDR2 is SMNVEV (reference sequence). The CDR3 spans 14 residues. V dropped 5 bases and J dropped 7; count of bases not matched to a gene: 5. The CDR3: CASSPRLAGGEQYF. In DNA, the CDR3 is TGTGCCAGCAGTCCCCGACTAGCGGGGGGTGAGCAGTACTTC.

The gene calls are TRBV21-1 and TRBJ2-7; the tabulated D call, TRBD1, remains unverified against the DNA. TRBV21-1 is a recognized pseudogene. The length of the CDR3 is 10 residues. CDR3 coding DNA: TGTGCCAGCCCATGTGTCGAGCAGTACTTC. It translates to CASPCVEQYF.

The chain links TRBV4-1 to TRBJ2-1; 11 bases are shared with TRBD2. The CDR3 runs to 16 residues. CDR1 and CDR2 (germline): MGHRA, YSYEKL. Trimming cost V 0 bases and J 8 bases; bases outside gene matches: 6. The chain's CDR3 is CASSQEGLAGGDEQFF. As DNA, the CDR3 is TGCGCCAGCAGCCAAGAAGGGCTAGCGGGGGGCGATGAGCAGTTCTTC.

The V call is TRBV28, the J call TRBJ1-5; 7 bases line up with TRBD1. This CDR3 has 15 residues. The junction had 6 bases not matched to a gene; V was cut back by 2 bases and J by 5 bases. The germline V gene encodes CDR1 MDHEN and CDR2 SYDVKM. CDR3 residues: CASSLEGAPHQPQHF. Written as DNA, the CDR3 is TGTGCCAGCAGTTTAGAGGGGGCCCCACATCAGCCCCAGCATTTT.

V and J are TRBV5-4 and TRBJ1-1, with a tentative D call TRBD1 (5 bases). The V and J ends lost 0 bases and 0 bases respectively, with 9 bases between them. Looked up from germline, CDR1 is SGHNT and CDR2 is YYREEE (reference sequence). This CDR3 contains 15 residues. The CDR3 sequence is CASSLDPGLNTEAFF. CDR3 bases: TGTGCCAGCAGCTTGGATCCAGGGTTGAACACTGAAGCTTTCTTT.

Here the CDR3 DNA reads TGTGCTAGTGGTTTGAACGGACGCGGGGTAGAGCAGTTCTTC. Residues: CASGLNGRGVEQFF. This chain links TRBV12-5 with TRBJ2-1, with D perhaps TRBD2 (6 bases). CDR1 LGHNT and CDR2 FRNRAP come from the germline V gene. This CDR3 comprises 14 residues. Trimming stripped 2 bases from V and 10 bases from J, with 15 bases between. Filled out from reference TRBV12-5 and TRBJ2-1, the complete variable domain reads DARVTQTPRHKVTEMGQEVTMRCQPILGHNTVFWYRQTMMQGLELLAYFRNRAPLDDSGMPKDRFSAEMPDATLATLKIQPSEPRDSAVYFCASGLNGRGVEQFFGPGTRLTVL.

The DNA of the CDR3 is TGTGCCAGCAGCTTGGAGGACAGGGTCGACGCTTTCTTT. Protein sequence: CASSLEDRVDAFF. This sequence joins TRBV5-6 and TRBJ1-1; TRBD1 aligns across 8 bases. Losses at the gene ends were 0 bases for V and 11 bases for J; bases not matched to a gene: 6. Germline CDR1 is SGHDT and CDR2 is YYEEEE. The CDR3 loop spans 13 amino acids.

V is TRBV19 and J is TRBJ2-6, with D perhaps matching TRBD1 (5 bases). Trimming left V 4 bases short and J 2 bases short, with 9 bases between. CDR3 length: 15 amino acids. Germline loops: CDR1 LNHDA, CDR2 SQIVND (reference sequence). The CDR3 protein is CASSTRGTGANVLTF. As DNA, the CDR3 is TGTGCCAGTAGTACTAGGGGAACTGGGGCCAACGTCCTGACTTTC.

The chain uses TRBV5-6 and TRBJ2-7; D might be TRBD1 or TRBD2, each matching 7 bases. Trimming took off 4 bases at V and 3 bases at J, with 14 bases between the two ends. The CDR3 loop spans 14 amino acids. The germline V gene has CDR1 SGHDT and CDR2 YYEEEE. The CDR3 protein is CASSPGGGHYEQYF. CDR3 bases: TGTGCCAGCAGCCCAGGGGGGGGGCACTACGAGCAGTACTTC.

V gene TRBV7-9 combines with J gene TRBJ1-1; D not certain. There are 11 residues in the CDR3. Germline V CDR1 and CDR2: SEHNR, FQNEAQ (reference sequence). Trimming pared 0 bases from V and 8 bases from J, leaving 4 bases between. The CDR3 loop is CASSLAREAFF. CDR3 bases: TGTGCCAGCAGCTTAGCCAGGGAAGCTTTCTTT.

J is TRBJ1-6 and V is TRBV7-6; 8 bases agree with TRBD1. The CDR3 extends over 16 amino acids. CDR1 is SGHVS, CDR2 FNYEAQ, per germline. The ends lost 1 base at V and 10 bases at J; junction bases unmatched: 9. The CDR3 DNA follows: TGTGCCAGCAGCTTAGATCGATCAGGGGGCTCCTCACCCCTCCACTTT. This codes for CASSLDRSGGSSPLHF. Looking up the rest from reference TRBV7-6 and TRBJ1-6 gives the full variable domain: GAGVSQSPRYKVTKRGQDVALRCDPISGHVSLYWYRQALGQGPEFLTYFNYEAQQDKSGLPNDRFSAERPEGSISTLTIQRTEQRDSAMYRCASSLDRSGGSSPLHFGNGTRLTVT.

The chain carries TRBV19 and TRBJ1-2, with D perhaps matching TRBD1 (5 bases). The V end was cut by 7 bases, the J end by 2 bases, with 11 bases between. The CDR3 covers 13 residues. CDR1 and CDR2 from the germline V gene are LNHDA and SQIVND (reference sequence). The CDR3 loop reads CASTRTFNYGYTF. The CDR3 DNA is TGTGCCAGTACCCGGACATTCAACTATGGCTACACCTTC.

V gene TRBV10-3 combines with J gene TRBJ2-7, with TRBD2 as a possible D gene (6 bases). Germline assignment: CDR1 ENHRY and CDR2 SYGVKD. The CDR3 covers 16 residues. V was cut by 5 bases and J by 2 bases, with 19 bases left in between. In DNA form, the CDR3 reads TGTGCCATCAGTTCGAGTCAGGACGGGGGTGCCTACGAGCAGTACTTC. This codes for CAISSSQDGGAYEQYF.

The chain couples TRBV4-1 to TRBJ1-1, with D unclear. V lost 1 base and J 6 bases, leaving 12 bases between the germline ends. The CDR3 length is 14 residues. Per the germline V gene, CDR1 is MGHRA and CDR2 is YSYEKL. The CDR3: CASSQGGGRAEAFF. The CDR3 region has the DNA TGCGCCAGCAGCCAAGGGGGAGGGAGGGCTGAAGCTTTCTTT.

Only a few counts were recorded for this clone. The chain joins TRBV7-9 to TRBJ2-5, with 14 bases matching TRBD2. Germline CDR1 SEHNR, CDR2 FQNEAQ (reference sequence). The CDR3 is 18 amino acids. V lost 5 bases and J lost 1; bases outside the gene matches: 9. The CDR3 sequence is CASSPKGLAGVSQETQYF. Written as DNA, the CDR3 is TGTGCCAGCAGCCCAAAGGGACTAGCGGGGGTATCCCAAGAGACCCAGTACTTC.